Here is one T cell receptor (beta chain) with its context. Germline CDR1 SGHKS, CDR2 YYEKEE (reference sequence). With 2 bases removed from V and 3 bases from J, the gap between germline ends came to 14 bases. This CDR3 contains 15 residues. This record belongs to a study of control samples from healthy donors and cancer patients. Measured with immunoSEQ multiplex PCR; TCRdb has only the in-frame clones, and not every one. The sample holds around 140,000 clones; about 90% are singletons and the top ten take approximately 3.2%. J is TRBJ1-2 and V is TRBV5-5; D may be TRBD1 (5 bases). The material sequenced was blood. This TCR was sampled from a young man in good health. The CDR3 DNA is TGTGCCAGCAGCTTTGGCCCGGGGGAAGACTATGGCTACACCTTC. This translates into CASSFGPGEDYGYTF.